This T cell receptor (beta chain) was recovered during a study of technical replicates of blood from a few donors (dated by TCRdb to about 2017). As regards this clone: Its target antigen remains unknown. No clone much larger than this one lies a single base away; base qualities are absent.

The library was built by means of the immunoSEQ multiplex PCR assay. The clones in this table, taken by TCRdb from immuneACCESS, are in-frame only. Not every clone is retained; where verified, under half of the shortfall comes from an unresolved V gene, and the cause of the rest is unknown. A total of tens of thousands of clones appear in this sample, approximately 98% of them only once. The top ten hold approximately 0.21% of the sample. V loses 3 bases of germline sequence and J loses 2 bases, and the interval between the two ends is 2 bases. Inclusive of the bounding cysteine and phenylalanine, the CDR3 is 11 residues long. The kept DNA is CDR3 alone, 33 bases in frame from the first base. The germline V gene sets CDR1 to SGHDN and CDR2 to FVKESK.

Sequencing was done on a sample of T cells isolated from PBMCs. The receptor was derived from a human donor in good health. The rearranged chain carries TRBV14 and TRBJ2-7; no D gene call is confident. The nucleotides read TGTGCCAGCAGCCACACCTACGAGCAGTACTTC. Translated, it reads CASSHTYEQYF.